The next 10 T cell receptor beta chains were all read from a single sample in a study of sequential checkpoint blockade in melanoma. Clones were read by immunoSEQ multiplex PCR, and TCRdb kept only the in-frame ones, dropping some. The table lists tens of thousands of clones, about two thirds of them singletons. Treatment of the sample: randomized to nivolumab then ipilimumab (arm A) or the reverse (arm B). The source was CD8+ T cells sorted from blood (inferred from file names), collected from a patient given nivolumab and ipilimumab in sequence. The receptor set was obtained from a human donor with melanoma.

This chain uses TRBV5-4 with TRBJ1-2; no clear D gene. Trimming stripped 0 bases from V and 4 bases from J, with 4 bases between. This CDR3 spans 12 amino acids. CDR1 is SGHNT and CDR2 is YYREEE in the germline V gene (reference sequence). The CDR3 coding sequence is TGTGCCAGCAGCTTGGCCATCTATGGCTACACCTTC. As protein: CASSLAIYGYTF.

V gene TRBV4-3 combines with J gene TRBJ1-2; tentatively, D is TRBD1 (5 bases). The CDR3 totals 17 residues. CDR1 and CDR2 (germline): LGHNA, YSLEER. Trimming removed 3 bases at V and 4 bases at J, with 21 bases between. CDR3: CASSQTAGGGVLYGYTF. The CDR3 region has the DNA TGCGCCAGCAGCCAGACAGCCGGTGGGGGGGTCCTCTATGGCTACACCTTC.

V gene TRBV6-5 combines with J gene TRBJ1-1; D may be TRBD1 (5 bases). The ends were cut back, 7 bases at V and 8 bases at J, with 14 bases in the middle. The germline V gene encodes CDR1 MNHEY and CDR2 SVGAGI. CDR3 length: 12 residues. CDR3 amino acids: CASIRRGGEAFF. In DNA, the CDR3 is TGTGCCAGCATTCGACGGGGGGGGGAAGCTTTCTTT.

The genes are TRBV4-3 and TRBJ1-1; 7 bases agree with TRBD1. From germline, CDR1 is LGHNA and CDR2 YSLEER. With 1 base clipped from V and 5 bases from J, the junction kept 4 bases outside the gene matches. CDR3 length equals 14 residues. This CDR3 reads CASSQAQGWTEAFF. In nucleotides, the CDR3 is TGCGCCAGCAGCCAAGCACAGGGGTGGACTGAAGCTTTCTTT.

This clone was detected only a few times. CDR3: CASSLLYGGGNEQFF. CDR3 nucleotides: TGTGCCAGCAGTTTATTATACGGGGGGGGGAATGAGCAGTTCTTC. V gene TRBV6-1 combines with J gene TRBJ2-1; 8 nucleotides align to TRBD2. Germline V gives CDR1 MNHNS, CDR2 SASEGT. With V trimmed by 5 bases and J by 7 bases, 10 bases remained unmatched. The CDR3 runs 15 residues.

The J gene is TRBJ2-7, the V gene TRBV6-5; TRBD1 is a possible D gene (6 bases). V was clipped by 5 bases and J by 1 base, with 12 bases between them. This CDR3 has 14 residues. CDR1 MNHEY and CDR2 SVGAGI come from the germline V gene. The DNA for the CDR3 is TGTGCCAGCAGTGCCCTGGGGGCGTCCTACGAGCAGTACTTC. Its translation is CASSALGASYEQYF.

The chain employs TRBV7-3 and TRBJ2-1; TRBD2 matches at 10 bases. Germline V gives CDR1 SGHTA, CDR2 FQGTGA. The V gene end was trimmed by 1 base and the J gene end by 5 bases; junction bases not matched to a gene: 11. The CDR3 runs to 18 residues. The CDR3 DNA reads TGTGCCAGCAGCTTAAGGCAGCGGGGGGGCCGGTATAACAATGAGCAGTTCTTC. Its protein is CASSLRQRGGRYNNEQFF.

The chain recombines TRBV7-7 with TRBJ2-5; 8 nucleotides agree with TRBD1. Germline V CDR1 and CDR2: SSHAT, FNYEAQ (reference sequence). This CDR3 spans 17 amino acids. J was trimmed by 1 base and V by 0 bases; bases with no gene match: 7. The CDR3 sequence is CASSLALAGGVQETQYF. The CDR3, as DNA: TGTGCCAGCAGCTTAGCGTTAGCAGGGGGCGTCCAAGAGACCCAGTACTTC.

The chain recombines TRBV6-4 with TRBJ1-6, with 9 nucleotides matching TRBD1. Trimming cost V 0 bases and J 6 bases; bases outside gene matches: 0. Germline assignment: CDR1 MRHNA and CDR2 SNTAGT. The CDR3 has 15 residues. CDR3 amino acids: CASSDSTGGNSPLHF. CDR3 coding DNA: TGTGCCAGCAGTGACTCGACAGGGGGTAATTCACCCCTCCACTTT.

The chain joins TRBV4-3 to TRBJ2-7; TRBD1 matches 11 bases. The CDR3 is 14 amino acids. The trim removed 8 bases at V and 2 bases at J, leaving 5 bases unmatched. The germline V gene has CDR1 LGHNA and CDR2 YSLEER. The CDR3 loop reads CASAPGQGAYEQYF. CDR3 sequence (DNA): TGCGCCAGCGCGCCGGGACAGGGGGCCTACGAGCAGTACTTC.